This TCR beta chain was captured by sequencing in a study of control samples from healthy donors and cancer patients. Sequencing was performed with immunoSEQ multiplex PCR; in TCRdb, only in-frame clones are kept and a portion is missing. The table records about 100,000 clones, more than 85% of them present only once. Germline CDR1 reads LNHDA; CDR2 reads SQIVND (reference sequence). This CDR3 spans 13 amino acids. V was shortened by 4 bases and J by 0 bases, with 3 bases between the two germline ends. The TCR originated in a woman aged 45-59 years in good health. Sequencing was done on a sample of blood. The chain couples TRBV19 to TRBJ2-2; D ambiguous. The CDR3, as DNA: TGTGCCAGTAGTAACGCGAACACCGGGGAGCTGTTTTTT. Residues: CASSNANTGELFF.